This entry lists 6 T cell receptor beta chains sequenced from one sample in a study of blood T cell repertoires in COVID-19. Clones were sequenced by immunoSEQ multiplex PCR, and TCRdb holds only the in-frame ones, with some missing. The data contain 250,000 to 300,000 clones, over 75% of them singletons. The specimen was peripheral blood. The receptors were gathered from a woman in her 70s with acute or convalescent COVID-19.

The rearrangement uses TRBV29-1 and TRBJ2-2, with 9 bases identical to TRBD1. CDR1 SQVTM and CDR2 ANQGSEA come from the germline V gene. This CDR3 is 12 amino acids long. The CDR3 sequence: CGTGRNTGELFF. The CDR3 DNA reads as TGCGGGACAGGGCGAAACACCGGGGAGCTGTTTTTT.

CDR3 loop: CASSQEAGGETQYF. DNA of the CDR3: TGTGCCAGCAGCCAAGAAGCGGGGGGGGAGACCCAGTACTTC. The chain joins TRBV3-1 (or the pseudogene TRBV3-2) to TRBJ2-5; 10 nucleotides align to TRBD2. The CDR3 is 14 amino acids. Trimming removed 0 bases from V and 5 bases from J; junction bases left unmatched: 0. Germline-derived CDR1 and CDR2 are LGHDT and YNNKEL (reference sequence).

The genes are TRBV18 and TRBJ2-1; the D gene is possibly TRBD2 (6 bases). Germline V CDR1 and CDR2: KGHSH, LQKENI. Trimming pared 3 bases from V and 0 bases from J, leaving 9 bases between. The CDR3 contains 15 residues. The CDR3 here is CASSPPGGSYNEQFF. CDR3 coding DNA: TGTGCCAGCTCACCCCCCGGGGGCTCCTACAATGAGCAGTTCTTC.

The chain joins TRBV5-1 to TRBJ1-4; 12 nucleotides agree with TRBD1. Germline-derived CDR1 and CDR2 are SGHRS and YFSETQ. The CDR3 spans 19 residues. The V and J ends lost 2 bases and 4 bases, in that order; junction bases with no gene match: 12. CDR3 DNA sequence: TGCGCCAGCAGCTTATCACCGGGACAGGGGGCGCGAGGTAATGAAAAACTGTTTTTT. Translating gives CASSLSPGQGARGNEKLFF. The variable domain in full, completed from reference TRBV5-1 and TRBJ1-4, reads KAGVTQTPRYLIKTRGQQVTLSCSPISGHRSVSWYQQTPGQGLQFLFEYFSETQRNKGNFPGRFSGRQFSNSRSEMNVSTLELGDSALYLCASSLSPGQGARGNEKLFFGSGTQLSVL.

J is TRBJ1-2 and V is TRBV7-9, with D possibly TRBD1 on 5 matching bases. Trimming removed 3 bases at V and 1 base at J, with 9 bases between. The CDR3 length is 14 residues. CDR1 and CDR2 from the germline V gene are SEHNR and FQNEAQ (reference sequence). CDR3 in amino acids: CASSLAGLNYGYTF. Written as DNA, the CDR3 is TGTGCCAGCAGCTTGGCGGGGCTTAACTATGGCTACACCTTC.

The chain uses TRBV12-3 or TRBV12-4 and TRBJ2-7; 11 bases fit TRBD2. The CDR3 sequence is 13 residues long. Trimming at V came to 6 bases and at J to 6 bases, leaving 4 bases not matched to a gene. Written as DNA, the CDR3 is TGTGCCAGCAGATCCGGGACTAGCGGCGAGCAGTACTTC. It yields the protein CASRSGTSGEQYF.